The clone carrying this T cell receptor beta chain was counted only a few times. The antigen is unknown. The V gene end was trimmed by 5 bases and the J gene end by 13 bases; junction bases not matched to a gene: 10. CDR1 and CDR2 from the germline V gene are SGHTA and FQGNSA. CDR3 length: 13 residues. The data originate from a study of T-cell memory formation after mild COVID-19. Findings of the study overall: Pre-infection memory contained some responding clones, which suggested that cross-reactive memory had joined. Day 15 to 85 contractors were CD4/CD8 balanced; later expanders leaned CD4+.

One entry per CDR3 protein results from TCRdb running MiXCR on the 5' RACE reads. The sample includes some 190,000 distinct CDR3 sequences, around 18% seen only once; the top ten take roughly 2.6%. The clonotype was recovered from an adult woman who had mild COVID-19 (a few samples of this study predate the infection). Cell type and time point are not known. Source material: PBMCs or a T cell subset sorted from them (not recorded which). The chain uses TRBV7-2 and TRBJ2-1; TRBD1 matches 8 bases. The CDR3 is CASSPDRVNPQFF. In DNA form, the CDR3 reads TGTGCCAGCAGCCCGGACAGGGTAAACCCACAGTTCTTC.